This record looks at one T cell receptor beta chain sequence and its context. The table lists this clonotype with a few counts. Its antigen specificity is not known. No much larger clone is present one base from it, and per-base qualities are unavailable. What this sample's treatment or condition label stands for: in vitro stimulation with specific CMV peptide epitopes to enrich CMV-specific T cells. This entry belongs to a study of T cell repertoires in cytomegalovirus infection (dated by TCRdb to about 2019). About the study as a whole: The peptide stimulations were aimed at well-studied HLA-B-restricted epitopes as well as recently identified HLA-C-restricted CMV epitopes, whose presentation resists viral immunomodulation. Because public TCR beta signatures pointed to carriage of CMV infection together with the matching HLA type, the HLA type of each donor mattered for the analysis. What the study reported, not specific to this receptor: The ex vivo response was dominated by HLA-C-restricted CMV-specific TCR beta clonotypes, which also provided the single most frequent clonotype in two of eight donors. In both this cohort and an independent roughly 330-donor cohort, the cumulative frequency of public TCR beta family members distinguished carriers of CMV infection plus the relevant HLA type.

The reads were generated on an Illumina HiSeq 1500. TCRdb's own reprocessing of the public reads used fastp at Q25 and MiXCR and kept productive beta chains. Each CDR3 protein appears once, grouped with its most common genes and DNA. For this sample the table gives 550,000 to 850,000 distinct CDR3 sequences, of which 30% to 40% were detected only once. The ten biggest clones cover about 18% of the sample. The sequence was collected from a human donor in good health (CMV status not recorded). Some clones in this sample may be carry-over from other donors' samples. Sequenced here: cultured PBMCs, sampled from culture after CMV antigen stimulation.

The CDR3 sequence is CASSLAANEQYF. The nucleotide sequence reads as follows: TGTGCCAGCAGCCTTGCGGCCAACGAGCAGTACTTC. This chain is built from TRBV11-2 and TRBJ2-7, with no confidently assigned D gene. The germline V gene yields SGHAT for CDR1 and FQNNGV for CDR2. The CDR3, cysteine through phenylalanine, is 12 amino acids long. Just the 36-base CDR3 DNA is kept, in frame starting at base 1. V and J are truncated by 5 bases and 5 bases respectively, leaving an intervening sequence of 10 bases.